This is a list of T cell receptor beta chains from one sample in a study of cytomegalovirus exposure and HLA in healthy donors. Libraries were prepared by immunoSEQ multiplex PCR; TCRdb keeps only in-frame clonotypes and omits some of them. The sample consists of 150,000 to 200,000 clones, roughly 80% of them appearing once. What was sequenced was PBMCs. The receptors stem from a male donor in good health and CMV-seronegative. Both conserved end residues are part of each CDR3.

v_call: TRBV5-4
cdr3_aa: CASSLYRKTNTGELFF

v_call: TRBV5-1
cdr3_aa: CASSEKQGGYGYTF

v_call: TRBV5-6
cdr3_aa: CASSSTGEKGETQYF

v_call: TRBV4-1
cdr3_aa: CASSQPTGGGRYEQYF

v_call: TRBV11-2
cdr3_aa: CASSSGAGVGETQYF

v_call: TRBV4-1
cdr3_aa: CASSQALAGGTDTQYF

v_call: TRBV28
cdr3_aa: CASRDGQGPLLSYGYTF

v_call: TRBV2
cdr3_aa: CASSEGTGNGIQPQHF

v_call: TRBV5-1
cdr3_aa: CASSLGSGNHNEQFF

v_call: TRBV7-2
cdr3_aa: CASSLVWLQETQYF

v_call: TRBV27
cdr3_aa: CASSLLAGGSYEQYF

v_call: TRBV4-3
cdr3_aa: CASSQGSSGETQYF

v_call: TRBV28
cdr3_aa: CASSFRDRKETQYF

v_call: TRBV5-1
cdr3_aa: CASSLSVGLDKNIQYF

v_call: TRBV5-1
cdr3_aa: CASTARGLAGGGNEQFF

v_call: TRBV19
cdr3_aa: CASSIEAGGGGTGELFF

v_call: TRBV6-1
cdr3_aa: CASSEGRGNYGYTF

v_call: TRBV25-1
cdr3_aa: CASSEFATGEEKLFF

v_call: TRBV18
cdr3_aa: CASSPVRDRDNQPQHF

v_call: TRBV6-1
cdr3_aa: CASSVQESYGYPF

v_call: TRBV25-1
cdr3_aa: CASSEGGRAYEQYF

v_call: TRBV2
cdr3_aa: CASSVDRVNTEAFF

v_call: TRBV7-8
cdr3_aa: CASTETGNQETQYF

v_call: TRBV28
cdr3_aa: CASRGQLSGNTIYF

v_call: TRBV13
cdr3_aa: CASSLDRGYGYTF

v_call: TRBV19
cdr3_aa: CASSILDTQYF

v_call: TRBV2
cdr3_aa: CASSAEPRSSYEQYF

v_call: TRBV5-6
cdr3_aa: CASSPGLELVRGYTF

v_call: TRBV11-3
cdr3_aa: CASSQGQSSYEQYF

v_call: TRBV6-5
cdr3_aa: CASSRSNSPLHF

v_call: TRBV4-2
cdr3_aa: CASSQDRDRLFYEQYF

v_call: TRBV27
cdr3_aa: CASSSRTSRETKYF

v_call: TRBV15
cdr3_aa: CATSRDPGGVGEQYF

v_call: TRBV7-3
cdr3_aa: CASSLEGTSASYEQYF

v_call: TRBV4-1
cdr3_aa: CASSQHWVRGPQPQHF

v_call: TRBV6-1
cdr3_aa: CASSELAGGLDTQYF